A selection of T cell receptor beta chains follows, all from one sample in a study of early T cells in non-severe SARS-CoV-2 infection. TCRdb ran MiXCR on the 5' RACE reads and lists one entry per CDR3 protein. The table includes about 56,000 distinct CDR3 sequences, about 10% detected once. Sequencing was carried out using whole blood. These receptors all come from an adult who was a healthcare worker with PCR-confirmed SARS-CoV-2 infection or an uninfected control (not recorded which). Both conserved end residues are part of each CDR3. The D gene is left open where the match is weak. Clone size appears in some rows only: once, few, many, or a class for an expanded clone.

d_call: -; clone_size: -; v_call: TRBV13; j_call: TRBJ2-7; cdr3_aa: CASSLGDWSRSYEQYF; cdr3_nt: TGTGCCAGCAGCCTAGGGGACTGGAGTCGGTCCTACGAGCAGTACTTC
d_call: -; clone_size: -; v_call: TRBV7-6; j_call: TRBJ2-3; cdr3_aa: CASSFIGDTQYF; cdr3_nt: TGTGCCAGCAGCTTTATAGGAGATACGCAGTATTTT
d_call: -; clone_size: many; v_call: TRBV12-3/TRBV12-4; j_call: TRBJ2-5; cdr3_aa: CASSFDGKAQETQYF; cdr3_nt: TGTGCCAGCAGTTTTGACGGCAAGGCACAAGAGACCCAGTACTTC
d_call: TRBD1; clone_size: many; v_call: TRBV7-9; j_call: TRBJ1-2; cdr3_aa: CASSLEGSQGTNYGYTF; cdr3_nt: TGTGCCAGCAGCTTAGAAGGGTCACAGGGGACTAACTATGGCTACACCTTC
d_call: TRBD2; clone_size: few; v_call: TRBV11-1; j_call: TRBJ2-1; cdr3_aa: CASSLSVTSGNSREQFF; cdr3_nt: TGTGCCAGCAGCTTAAGTGTGACTAGCGGGAATTCCCGTGAGCAGTTCTTC
d_call: -; clone_size: -; v_call: TRBV7-2; j_call: TRBJ1-1; cdr3_aa: CASSLRDGQGAFF; cdr3_nt: TGTGCCAGCAGCTTACGGGACGGCCAGGGAGCTTTCTTT
d_call: -; clone_size: few; v_call: TRBV7-8; j_call: TRBJ2-1; cdr3_aa: CASSSSGTSSYNEQFF; cdr3_nt: TGTGCCAGCAGCTCCTCCGGGACTTCTTCCTACAATGAGCAGTTCTTC
d_call: TRBD1; clone_size: few; v_call: TRBV20-1; j_call: TRBJ1-1; cdr3_aa: CSAPRQGATEAFF; cdr3_nt: TGCAGTGCTCCCCGACAGGGGGCTACTGAAGCTTTCTTT
d_call: TRBD1; clone_size: -; v_call: TRBV6-1; j_call: TRBJ1-1; cdr3_aa: CASDDRGLYNTEAFF; cdr3_nt: TGTGCCAGTGATGACAGGGGGCTCTACAACACTGAAGCTTTCTTT
d_call: TRBD2; clone_size: few; v_call: TRBV20-1; j_call: TRBJ2-3; cdr3_aa: CSAKTLKRGSTDTQYF; cdr3_nt: TGCAGTGCTAAAACCCTTAAGCGGGGTAGCACAGATACGCAGTATTTT
d_call: -; clone_size: few; v_call: TRBV5-6; j_call: TRBJ1-1; cdr3_aa: CASSLGSMNTEAFF; cdr3_nt: TGTGCCAGCAGCTTGGGCAGCATGAACACTGAAGCTTTCTTT
d_call: -; clone_size: many; v_call: TRBV2; j_call: TRBJ1-5; cdr3_aa: CASSEAGGRSQPQHF; cdr3_nt: TGTGCCAGCAGTGAAGCTGGGGGACGGAGCCAGCCCCAGCATTTT
d_call: TRBD2; clone_size: -; v_call: TRBV7-3; j_call: TRBJ2-1; cdr3_aa: CASSSGLAGGRREQFF; cdr3_nt: TGTGCCAGCAGCTCAGGACTAGCGGGAGGGCGCCGGGAGCAGTTCTTC
d_call: TRBD1; clone_size: -; v_call: TRBV6-5; j_call: TRBJ1-2; cdr3_aa: CASSLHGQDYGYTF; cdr3_nt: TGTGCCAGCAGCCTCCATGGACAGGACTATGGCTACACCTTC
d_call: -; clone_size: many; v_call: TRBV5-1; j_call: TRBJ2-3; cdr3_aa: CASSLGESGITDTQYF; cdr3_nt: TGCGCCAGCAGCTTGGGAGAGTCGGGGATCACAGATACGCAGTATTTT
d_call: -; clone_size: many; v_call: TRBV11-2; j_call: TRBJ2-3; cdr3_aa: CASSKSAGHSTDTQYF; cdr3_nt: TGTGCCAGCAGCAAGTCGGCGGGACACAGCACAGATACGCAGTATTTT
d_call: -; clone_size: few; v_call: TRBV7-3; j_call: TRBJ2-6; cdr3_aa: CVSSPDSGANVLTF; cdr3_nt: TGTGTCAGCAGCCCAGACTCTGGGGCCAACGTCCTGACTTTC
d_call: TRBD2; clone_size: many; v_call: TRBV20-1; j_call: TRBJ2-1; cdr3_aa: CSAKPPGLGVNEQFF; cdr3_nt: TGCAGTGCGAAACCCCCGGGACTAGGAGTCAATGAGCAGTTCTTC
d_call: -; clone_size: -; v_call: TRBV7-3; j_call: TRBJ2-2; cdr3_aa: CASSPWNTGELFF; cdr3_nt: TGTGCCAGCAGCCCTTGGAACACCGGGGAGCTGTTTTTT
d_call: -; clone_size: few; v_call: TRBV12-3/TRBV12-4; j_call: TRBJ1-1; cdr3_aa: CASSLRGKETEAFF; cdr3_nt: TGTGCCAGCAGTTTGCGGGGTAAGGAGACTGAAGCTTTCTTT
d_call: TRBD1; clone_size: many; v_call: TRBV7-9; j_call: TRBJ2-7; cdr3_aa: CASSLGLRGTGDYEQYF; cdr3_nt: TGTGCCAGCAGCTTAGGTCTTAGGGGGACAGGGGACTACGAGCAGTACTTC
d_call: -; clone_size: many; v_call: TRBV3-1; j_call: TRBJ2-7; cdr3_aa: CASSQDDTSYEQYF; cdr3_nt: TGTGCCAGCAGCCAAGATGACACATCCTACGAGCAGTACTTC
d_call: TRBD2; clone_size: many; v_call: TRBV14; j_call: TRBJ2-7; cdr3_aa: CASSQDSGYEQYF; cdr3_nt: TGTGCCAGCAGCCAAGATAGCGGGTACGAGCAGTACTTC
d_call: TRBD2; clone_size: -; v_call: TRBV2; j_call: TRBJ2-4; cdr3_aa: CASSGLAGKNIQYF; cdr3_nt: TGTGCCAGCAGTGGACTAGCGGGAAAAAACATTCAGTACTTC
d_call: -; clone_size: few; v_call: TRBV6-5; j_call: TRBJ2-2; cdr3_aa: CASSYSMGDNTGELFF; cdr3_nt: TGTGCCAGCAGTTACTCGATGGGGGATAACACCGGGGAGCTGTTTTTT
d_call: -; clone_size: many; v_call: TRBV14; j_call: TRBJ1-1; cdr3_aa: CASSQRRSYTEAFF; cdr3_nt: TGTGCCAGCAGCCAAAGGCGGTCCTACACTGAAGCTTTCTTT
d_call: -; clone_size: -; v_call: TRBV5-1; j_call: TRBJ2-1; cdr3_aa: CASSGLLDNEQFF; cdr3_nt: TGCGCCAGCTCGGGACTCTTAGACAATGAGCAGTTCTTC
d_call: -; clone_size: many; v_call: TRBV6-5; j_call: TRBJ2-5; cdr3_aa: CASSRLIKYQETQYF; cdr3_nt: TGTGCCAGCAGTAGACTAATTAAGTACCAAGAGACCCAGTACTTC
d_call: -; clone_size: many; v_call: TRBV21-1; j_call: TRBJ1-5; cdr3_aa: CASSKARAGEINQPQHF; cdr3_nt: TGTGCCAGCAGCAAAGCGCGGGCAGGGGAGATCAATCAGCCCCAGCATTTT
d_call: TRBD2; clone_size: -; v_call: TRBV29-1; j_call: TRBJ2-2; cdr3_aa: CSVVRGSAGELFF; cdr3_nt: TGCAGCGTTGTACGCGGGAGCGCCGGGGAGCTGTTTTTT
d_call: -; clone_size: few; v_call: TRBV11-2; j_call: TRBJ2-2; cdr3_aa: CASSRSTGRGGELFF; cdr3_nt: TGTGCCAGCAGCCGATCGACAGGGAGGGGCGGGGAGCTGTTTTTT
d_call: -; clone_size: -; v_call: TRBV12-3/TRBV12-4; j_call: TRBJ2-1; cdr3_aa: CASGNWVLSYNEQFF; cdr3_nt: TGTGCCAGCGGAAATTGGGTCTTATCGTACAATGAGCAGTTCTTC
d_call: -; clone_size: few; v_call: TRBV7-2; j_call: TRBJ2-3; cdr3_aa: CASSSAAGTDTQYF; cdr3_nt: TGTGCCAGCAGCTCTGCGGCGGGCACAGATACGCAGTATTTT
d_call: -; clone_size: -; v_call: TRBV7-9; j_call: TRBJ2-7; cdr3_aa: CASSLGPLEQYF; cdr3_nt: TGTGCCAGCAGCTTAGGGCCACTCGAGCAGTACTTC
d_call: TRBD1; clone_size: many; v_call: TRBV4-1; j_call: TRBJ2-7; cdr3_aa: CASSLQDRYEQYF; cdr3_nt: TGCGCCAGCAGCCTACAGGACAGGTACGAGCAGTACTTC
d_call: TRBD1; clone_size: -; v_call: TRBV29-1; j_call: TRBJ2-7; cdr3_aa: CSVEDLRTGGPYEQYF; cdr3_nt: TGCAGCGTTGAAGATCTCCGGACAGGAGGTCCCTACGAGCAGTACTTC
d_call: -; clone_size: -; v_call: TRBV20-1; j_call: TRBJ2-3; cdr3_aa: CSARFGLEVTDTQYF; cdr3_nt: TGCAGTGCTAGATTTGGGCTAGAGGTCACAGATACGCAGTATTTT
d_call: -; clone_size: many; v_call: TRBV7-2; j_call: TRBJ1-6; cdr3_aa: CASSLESQYNSPLHF; cdr3_nt: TGTGCCAGCAGCTTAGAGAGCCAGTATAATTCACCCCTCCACTTT
d_call: TRBD2; clone_size: many; v_call: TRBV20-1; j_call: TRBJ2-1; cdr3_aa: CSARDGGLQSDEQFF; cdr3_nt: TGCAGTGCTAGAGACGGGGGACTACAGTCCGATGAGCAGTTCTTC
d_call: -; clone_size: -; v_call: TRBV20-1; j_call: TRBJ1-4; cdr3_aa: CSADSTRDTLDEKLFF; cdr3_nt: TGCAGTGCGGACAGTACCCGGGACACGCTAGATGAAAAACTGTTTTTT
d_call: TRBD2; clone_size: many; v_call: TRBV10-3; j_call: TRBJ2-1; cdr3_aa: CAISDAGEGEQFF; cdr3_nt: TGTGCCATCAGTGACGCGGGAGAGGGTGAGCAGTTCTTC
d_call: -; clone_size: -; v_call: TRBV20-1; j_call: TRBJ2-1; cdr3_aa: CSARNTPYNEQFF; cdr3_nt: TGCAGTGCTAGGAACACGCCCTACAATGAGCAGTTCTTC
d_call: TRBD2; clone_size: many; v_call: TRBV3-1; j_call: TRBJ2-3; cdr3_aa: CASSFSSSGRGDTQYF; cdr3_nt: TGTGCCAGCAGCTTTTCCTCTAGCGGGAGGGGCGATACGCAGTATTTT
d_call: -; clone_size: -; v_call: TRBV10-3; j_call: TRBJ2-7; cdr3_aa: CAISGVGLAYEQYF; cdr3_nt: TGTGCCATCAGTGGGGTTGGGCTAGCTTACGAGCAGTACTTC
d_call: TRBD1; clone_size: once; v_call: TRBV29-1; j_call: TRBJ2-5; cdr3_aa: CSVTFTGGQETQYF; cdr3_nt: TGCAGCGTTACCTTCACAGGGGGCCAAGAGACCCAGTACTTC
d_call: -; clone_size: -; v_call: TRBV6-2/TRBV6-3; j_call: TRBJ1-1; cdr3_aa: CASSRDRTRTEAFF; cdr3_nt: TGTGCCAGCAGTCGAGACAGGACTCGAACTGAAGCTTTCTTT
d_call: -; clone_size: few; v_call: TRBV7-7; j_call: TRBJ2-5; cdr3_aa: CASSLVRWGTQYF; cdr3_nt: TGTGCTAGCAGCTTGGTCCGCTGGGGGACCCAGTACTTC
d_call: TRBD2; clone_size: many; v_call: TRBV20-1; j_call: TRBJ2-2; cdr3_aa: CSARASGRNTGELFF; cdr3_nt: TGCAGTGCTAGGGCTAGCGGGAGGAACACCGGGGAGCTGTTTTTT
d_call: -; clone_size: -; v_call: TRBV7-2; j_call: TRBJ2-7; cdr3_aa: CASSLLIDNYEQYF; cdr3_nt: TGTGCCAGCAGCTTATTGATAGATAACTACGAGCAGTACTTC
d_call: -; clone_size: many; v_call: TRBV27; j_call: TRBJ2-7; cdr3_aa: CASSLIIQPAYEQYF; cdr3_nt: TGTGCCAGCAGTTTAATTATACAGCCCGCCTACGAGCAGTACTTC
d_call: TRBD2; clone_size: many; v_call: TRBV28; j_call: TRBJ2-7; cdr3_aa: CASSLFGLADYEQYF; cdr3_nt: TGTGCCAGCAGTTTATTCGGACTAGCGGACTACGAGCAGTACTTC